This is a list of T cell receptor beta chains from one sample in a study of cytomegalovirus exposure and HLA in healthy donors. The method was immunoSEQ multiplex PCR; TCRdb's version includes in-frame clones alone and lacks a portion of them. Of 92,000 or so clones listed, 55% to 70% are singletons. The source material was PBMCs. The source is a woman in her fifties or sixties in good health and CMV-seropositive. Each CDR3 is given with its conserved first and last residue. D genes are given only for firm matches. The listing skips clone size in some rows; elsewhere it reads once, few, many or a size class.

V gene	D gene	J gene	clone size	CDR3 DNA	CDR3 protein
TRBV10-3	TRBD2	TRBJ2-1	-	TGTGCCTCGCGGGGGGGGCCAGGGTCAGACAATGAGCAGTTCTTC	CASRGGPGSDNEQFF
TRBV27	-	TRBJ2-5	-	TGTGCCAGCAGTCGGGACTGGGGGCAAGAGACCCAGTACTTC	CASSRDWGQETQYF
TRBV19	TRBD1	TRBJ1-5	-	TGTGCCAGTAGCCGACAGGGGAGCGGGGGCAATCAGCCCCAGCATTTT	CASSRQGSGGNQPQHF
TRBV5-4	TRBD2	TRBJ2-7	-	TGTGCCAGCAGTCCAGGACTAGCGGATTACGAGCAGTACTTC	CASSPGLADYEQYF
TRBV6-1	-	TRBJ2-7	-	TGTGCCAGCAGCAGAAACAGGGATTCCTACGAGCAGTACTTC	CASSRNRDSYEQYF
TRBV6-5	-	TRBJ2-7	-	TGTGCCAGCAGTTACTCACTGGGCTATCCCTACGAGCAGTACTTC	CASSYSLGYPYEQYF
TRBV10-3	TRBD1	TRBJ1-2	-	TGTGCCATCAGTGACGGCAGGGGGGACTATGGCTACACCTTC	CAISDGRGDYGYTF
TRBV7-9	TRBD1	TRBJ1-1	-	TGTGCCAGCAGCTTAGGCGGTCCCGGGACAGTGAACACTGAAGCTTTCTTT	CASSLGGPGTVNTEAFF
TRBV10-1	TRBD1	TRBJ1-5	-	TGCGCCAGCAGTGGGGGGACCGGGACAGCCTCCAATCAGCCCCAGCATTTT	CASSGGTGTASNQPQHF
TRBV27	-	TRBJ1-5	-	TGTGCCAGCAGTACTCGGAGCGGTCAGCCCCAGCATTTT	CASSTRSGQPQHF
TRBV29-1	TRBD2	TRBJ2-3	-	TGCAGCGTCGGGGGGTTTACTAGCACAGATACGCAGTATTTT	CSVGGFTSTDTQYF
TRBV5-4	TRBD1	TRBJ2-7	-	TGTGCCAGCAGCTTGGGGGACAGGGCCTACGAGCAGTACTTC	CASSLGDRAYEQYF
TRBV2	-	TRBJ2-6	-	TGTGCCAGCAGGGTAGACAGTACTGGGGCCAACGTCCTGACTTTC	CASRVDSTGANVLTF
TRBV5-1	-	TRBJ2-5	-	TGCGCCAGCAGGTTTAGTGAAGAGACCCAGTACTTC	CASRFSEETQYF
TRBV28	-	TRBJ1-1	-	TGTGCCAGCAGCCGGAGGGGTGTAGGCGACACTGAAGCTTTCTTT	CASSRRGVGDTEAFF
TRBV9	-	TRBJ1-1	few	TGTGCCAGCAGCGTACAGGGGAACACTGAAGCTTTCTTT	CASSVQGNTEAFF
TRBV10-3	-	TRBJ1-2	-	TGTGCCATCAGTGACGGCCGGGTCAGGGGTAGCTACACCTTC	CAISDGRVRGSYTF
TRBV29-1	TRBD1	TRBJ2-5	-	TGCAGCGTTGATCCGGGACAGAAAGAGACCCAGTACTTC	CSVDPGQKETQYF
TRBV6-5	TRBD1	TRBJ1-2	-	TGTGCCAGCAGTTACTCGGGACAGGGGAACTATGGCTACACCTTC	CASSYSGQGNYGYTF
TRBV11-2	-	TRBJ1-6	once	TGTGCCAGCAGCCGAGGGAGGGCCTGGGCGCCCCTCCACTTT	CASSRGRAWAPLHF
TRBV6-5	-	TRBJ2-4	-	TGTGCCAGCAGTTCGGGTTCCTTAGCCAAAAACATTCAGTACTTC	CASSSGSLAKNIQYF
TRBV27	-	TRBJ2-2	few	TGTGCCAGCAGTTTAACCGGGGGGAACACCGGGGAGCTGTTTTTT	CASSLTGGNTGELFF
TRBV30	-	TRBJ1-2	-	TGTGCCTGGAGTACAGGGAACTATGGCTACACCTTC	CAWSTGNYGYTF
TRBV19	TRBD1	TRBJ1-6	few	TGTGCCAGTAGTATTGTCAGGGGGAATTCACCCCTCCACTTT	CASSIVRGNSPLHF
TRBV6-5	-	TRBJ2-7	-	TGTGCCAGCAGTTCCAGGCCGGGGTCGTACGAGCAGTACTTC	CASSSRPGSYEQYF
TRBV4-1	TRBD2	TRBJ2-5	-	TGCGCCAGCAGCCAAGAGGATCGGGGGGGCCTGTCGGAGGAGACCCAGTACTTC	CASSQEDRGGLSEETQYF
TRBV5-1	-	TRBJ2-7	few	TGCGCCAGCAGCTTGGCCGCCACACAAAGCTCCTACGAGCAGTACTTC	CASSLAATQSSYEQYF
TRBV5-6	TRBD1	TRBJ2-2	-	TGTGCCAGCAGGAGACAGGGGTACACCGGGGAGCTGTTTTTT	CASRRQGYTGELFF